This note documents a single TCR beta chain sequence. These data come from a study of shared clonotypes between healthy human individuals. Germline V gene data show CDR1 as MNHEY and CDR2 as SVGAGI. V was pared by 4 bases and J by 9 bases, with 13 bases between. The CDR3 spans 13 residues. The donors, healthy adults who were HIV-negative, had experienced no recent acute infections or vaccinations. Both subsets, CD45RA+ naive and CD45RA-negative memory, were split from the CD4+ cells. Some clones are missing from TCRdb's copy, which holds only in-frame ones; the method was immunoSEQ multiplex PCR. This sample carries about 1.1 million clones, around 77% of them seen once, and the ten largest clones take approximately 0.9%.

The V call is TRBV6-5, the J call TRBJ2-1; D unclear. The material sequenced was memory CD4+ T cells from PBMCs. The subset was: CD45RA-negative fraction. This clonotype was obtained from a man in his late teens or twenties in good health. Some clones in this sample may be carry-over from other donors' samples. The CDR3 reads CASSLRDSSEQFF. In DNA form, the CDR3 reads TGTGCCAGCAGTTTACGTGACTCCTCTGAGCAGTTCTTC.